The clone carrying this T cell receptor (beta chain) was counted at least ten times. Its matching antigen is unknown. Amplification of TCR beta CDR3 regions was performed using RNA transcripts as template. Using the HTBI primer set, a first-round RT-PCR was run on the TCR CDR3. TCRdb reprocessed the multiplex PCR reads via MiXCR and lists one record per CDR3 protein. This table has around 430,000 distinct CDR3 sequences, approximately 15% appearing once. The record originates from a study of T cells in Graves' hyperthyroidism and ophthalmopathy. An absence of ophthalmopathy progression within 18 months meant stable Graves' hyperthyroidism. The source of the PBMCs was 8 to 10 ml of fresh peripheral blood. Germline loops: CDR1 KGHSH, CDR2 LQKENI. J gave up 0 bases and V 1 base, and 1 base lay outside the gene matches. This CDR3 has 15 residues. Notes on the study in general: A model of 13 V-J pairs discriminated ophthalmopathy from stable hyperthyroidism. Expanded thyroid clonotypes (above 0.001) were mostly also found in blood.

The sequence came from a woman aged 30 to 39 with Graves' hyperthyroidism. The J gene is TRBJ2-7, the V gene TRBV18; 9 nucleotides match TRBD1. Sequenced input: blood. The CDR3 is CASSPRDRASYEQYF. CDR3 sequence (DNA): TGTGCCAGCTCACCACGGGACAGGGCCTCCTACGAGCAGTACTTC.